These 19 T cell receptor beta chains originate from one sample sequenced in a study of blood T cell repertoires in COVID-19. The data were produced by immunoSEQ multiplex PCR, yet TCRdb's version contains in-frame clones alone and is incomplete. The repertoire has fewer than 85,000 clones, 82% of them found once; the top ten carry around 3.9%. Sequencing input: peripheral blood. These receptors were taken from a woman aged 60-75 years with acute or convalescent COVID-19.

V gene TRBV5-4 combines with J gene TRBJ1-1; 11 nucleotides agree with TRBD1. Germline-derived CDR1 and CDR2 are SGHNT and YYREEE (reference sequence). The CDR3 runs 15 residues. The ends lost 4 bases at V and 4 bases at J; junction bases unmatched: 6. The CDR3 is CASSPWDRGATEAFF. The CDR3 bases are TGTGCCAGCAGCCCCTGGGACAGGGGGGCCACTGAAGCTTTCTTT.

This clone was seen only once. V is TRBV3-1 (or the pseudogene TRBV3-2) and J is TRBJ1-2; D gene uncertain. Trimming left V 1 base short and J 3 bases short, with 15 bases between. Germline CDR1 LGHDT, CDR2 YNNKEL (reference sequence). This CDR3 is 16 amino acids long. The DNA of the CDR3 is TGTGCCAGCAGCCAAGGTACGGGGTCAGGCGACTATGGCTACACCTTC. This codes for CASSQGTGSGDYGYTF.

V is TRBV19 and J is TRBJ2-6; TRBD1 matches 10 bases. Germline CDR1 reads LNHDA; CDR2 reads SQIVND (reference sequence). This CDR3 contains 16 residues. V lost 6 bases to trimming and J lost 2 bases; unmatched junction nucleotides: 4. CDR3 DNA sequence: TGTGCCAGTAGGGACAGGGGGATGGCTGGGGCCAACGTCCTGACTTTC. Translated: CASRDRGMAGANVLTF.

The chain combines TRBV12-3 or TRBV12-4 with TRBJ1-5; tentatively, D is TRBD1 (5 bases). The CDR3 spans 13 residues. The V gene lost 7 bases and the J gene lost 5 bases, with 12 bases spanning the gap. In DNA, the CDR3 is TGTGCCAGCACGAGACAGTCTGATCAGCCCCAGCATTTT. Translation gives CASTRQSDQPQHF.

V gene TRBV18 combines with J gene TRBJ2-7; 12 nucleotides match TRBD2. Losses at the gene ends were 5 bases for V and 1 base for J; bases not matched to a gene: 6. Per germline, CDR1 KGHSH and CDR2 LQKENI. This CDR3 is built from 16 residues. CDR3 sequence (DNA): TGTGCCAGCTCATCCCGGACTAGCGGGAAGTCCTACGAGCAGTACTTC. The encoded protein is CASSSRTSGKSYEQYF.

This chain uses TRBV4-1 with TRBJ1-2, with 7 positions matching TRBD1. From germline, CDR1 is MGHRA and CDR2 YSYEKL. The CDR3 sequence is 16 residues long. After removal of 2 bases from V and 2 bases from J, the junction contained 8 bases not matched to a gene. CDR3 sequence (DNA): TGCGCCAGCAGCCAACCGGGACAGAGAGAGAACTATGGCTACACCTTC. Its protein is CASSQPGQRENYGYTF.

The chain has TRBV28 and TRBJ1-6; D uncertain. With 4 bases removed from V and 6 bases from J, the gap between germline ends came to 10 bases. The germline V gene has CDR1 MDHEN and CDR2 SYDVKM. The CDR3 totals 14 residues. CDR3 DNA sequence: TGTGCCAGCAGTTATCAGTCGGGTAATTCACCCCTCCACTTT. Its protein product is CASSYQSGNSPLHF. Combining the CDR3 with reference TRBV28 and TRBJ1-6 gives the whole variable domain DVKVTQSSRYLVKRTGEKVFLECVQDMDHENMFWYRQDPGLGLRLIYFSYDVKMKEKGDIPEGYSVSREKKERFSLILESASTNQTSMYLCASSYQSGNSPLHFGNGTRLTVT.

There are a few counts of this clone. This chain joins TRBV6-5 and TRBJ1-4, with a tentative D call TRBD1 (6 bases). Germline CDR1 reads MNHEY; CDR2 reads SVGAGI. V dropped 8 bases and J dropped 8 bases, with 21 bases sitting between them. The CDR3 covers 15 residues. The CDR3 loop reads CASGKGGPSWEKLFF. The CDR3 DNA reads TGTGCCAGCGGAAAAGGGGGACCCTCGTGGGAAAAACTGTTTTTT.

The chain combines TRBV5-5 with TRBJ2-1, with 9 nucleotides matching TRBD2. CDR3 length: 19 residues. The V segment lost 4 bases and the J segment 2 bases; nucleotides outside the gene matches: 16. Germline loops: CDR1 SGHKS, CDR2 YYEKEE (reference sequence). This CDR3 reads CASSPQAGRLADTYNEQFF. The CDR3 DNA sequence: TGTGCCAGCAGCCCTCAAGCCGGGAGACTAGCGGATACCTACAATGAGCAGTTCTTC.

Concerning this clone: At one end, the junction sequence differs from germline, possibly due to a read error. The chain combines TRBV7-9 with TRBJ2-3; 11 bases are a match to TRBD2. Germline V lookup: CDR1 SEHNR, CDR2 FQNEAQ (reference sequence). This CDR3 comprises 12 residues. The CDR3 here is CASSLESSGGSF. CDR3 nucleotides: TGTGCCAGCAGCTTAGAGTCTAGCGGGGGGTCGTTT.

The chain carries TRBV5-1 and TRBJ1-1, with 8 nucleotides matching TRBD1. The trim removed 4 bases at V and 2 bases at J, leaving 10 bases unmatched. This CDR3 has 16 residues. The germline V gene encodes CDR1 SGHRS and CDR2 YFSETQ. As DNA, the CDR3 is TGCGCCAGCAGCCCGGGACAGGCGGGGTTAAACACTGAAGCTTTCTTT. Its protein product is CASSPGQAGLNTEAFF.

The V gene is TRBV7-6, the J gene TRBJ1-2; a weak D match, TRBD1 (5 bases). From germline, CDR1 is SGHVS and CDR2 FNYEAQ. Trimming took 0 bases from V and 2 from J, leaving 7 bases between them. The CDR3 covers 14 residues. The CDR3 region is CASSLAEGNYGYTF. The CDR3 DNA reads TGTGCCAGCAGCTTAGCGGAGGGGAACTATGGCTACACCTTC.

V and J are TRBV28 and TRBJ1-4, with 7 nucleotides matching TRBD1. The trim removed 7 bases at V and 2 bases at J, leaving 7 bases unmatched. The CDR3 is 15 residues long. Germline-derived CDR1 and CDR2 are MDHEN and SYDVKM. Here the CDR3 DNA reads TGTGCCAGCACTCAGGGGGGAACGACTAATGAAAAACTGTTTTTT. Translating gives CASTQGGTTNEKLFF.

The chain carries TRBV5-1 and TRBJ1-6; no reliable D call. Per germline, CDR1 SGHRS and CDR2 YFSETQ. Trimming removed 0 bases from V and 0 bases from J, with 4 bases in between. This CDR3 region has 15 residues. DNA for the CDR3: TGCGCCAGCAGCTTGGAGAGCTCCTATAATTCACCCCTCCACTTT. Translation: CASSLESSYNSPLHF.

The V call is TRBV4-2, the J call TRBJ1-1; 10 positions agree with TRBD1. CDR3 size: 16 residues. CDR1 and CDR2 from the germline V gene are LGHNA and YNFKEQ. V lost 4 bases, J lost 3 bases, and 8 bases stayed unmatched. The CDR3 protein is CASSLWTGGSDTEAFF. CDR3 DNA: TGTGCCAGCAGCCTTTGGACAGGGGGATCGGACACTGAAGCTTTCTTT.

V gene TRBV7-9 combines with J gene TRBJ1-1; the D is unclear. The CDR3 totals 14 residues. Germline CDR1 and CDR2: SEHNR and FQNEAQ (reference sequence). Trimming stripped 3 bases from V and 5 bases from J, with 13 bases between. In nucleotides, the CDR3 is TGTGCCAGCAGCTTCAACCGGGCGGGAACTGAAGCTTTCTTT. Its translation: CASSFNRAGTEAFF.

The count of this clone is one. V and J are TRBV6-1 and TRBJ1-1; D uncertain. The CDR3 has 13 residues. Per the germline V gene, CDR1 is MNHNS and CDR2 is SASEGT. V was trimmed by 2 bases and J by 10 bases, leaving 14 bases between them. CDR3 sequence reads: CASSEQTFNGAFF. CDR3 bases: TGTGCCAGCAGTGAACAGACTTTTAACGGAGCTTTCTTT.

The J gene is TRBJ2-1, the V gene TRBV18, with TRBD2 as a possible D gene (6 bases). The CDR3 consists of 14 residues. V was trimmed by 2 bases and J by 7 bases, leaving 12 bases between them. CDR1 KGHSH and CDR2 LQKENI come from the germline V gene. The CDR3 loop reads CASSPGRERNEQFF. The CDR3 DNA follows: TGTGCCAGCTCACCAGGGCGGGAAAGGAATGAGCAGTTCTTC.

This rearrangement joins TRBV5-1 to TRBJ1-1; D gene uncertain. Trimming took off 3 bases at V and 0 bases at J, with 12 bases between the two ends. This CDR3 has 15 amino acids. Per the germline V gene, CDR1 is SGHRS and CDR2 is YFSETQ. The CDR3 is CASSSGRELNTEAFF. In DNA, the CDR3 is TGCGCCAGCAGCTCCGGCCGGGAATTGAACACTGAAGCTTTCTTT.